This T cell receptor (beta chain) was recovered during a study of naive and memory T cell subsets. A note on this clonotype: What it recognizes is unknown.

The beta constant-region primer was an equimolar mix of two oligonucleotides covering TRBC1 and TRBC2. The ligated cDNA underwent four PCR rounds using SP2 and nested alpha and beta constant-region primers. A 12-nucleotide UMI and the SP2 primer were added to the cDNA 3' end by oligonucleotide ligation. TCRdb passed the UMI-ligation and nested PCR reads through MiXCR, listing each CDR3 protein once. The table has 150,000 or so distinct CDR3 sequences, roughly 22% seen once. Points from the study as a whole: In CD4 and CD8 cells, diversity dropped from naive through EMRA. A clonotype means one alpha or beta sequence, not an alpha/beta pair. Possibly reflecting memory cells re-expressing CD45RA, a few larger clonotypes occurred in naive repertoires, especially CD8.

Material: naive CD4+ T cells from blood. This TCR was recovered from a human donor in good health.

The CDR3 region is CASSLGSLSGANVLTF. CDR3 DNA: TGCGCCAGCAGCTTGGGTTCGCTCTCTGGGGCCAACGTCCTGACTTTC. The V call is TRBV5-1, the J call TRBJ2-6; D gene ambiguous. V dropped 0 bases and J dropped 0 bases, with 7 bases sitting between them. Germline CDR1 SGHRS, CDR2 YFSETQ. The CDR3 is 16 amino acids.